These 26 T cell receptor beta chains came from one sample sequenced in a study of beta chain features in type 1 diabetes. As every portion of the isolated RNA was reverse transcribed, the sequencing read expressed TCRB transcripts. Produced via immunoSEQ multiplex PCR; TCRdb's table is partial and in-frame only. The data contain roughly 250,000 clones, about 63% of them singletons. Sequencing was performed on naive CD4+ T cells from blood. The receptors stem from a man aged 30 to 45 in good health.

CDR3 loop: CASSLGWTEQFF. As DNA, the CDR3 is TGTGCCAGCAGCTTAGGGTGGACCGAGCAGTTCTTC. V usage is TRBV13 and J usage is TRBJ2-1; D uncertain. Trimming pared 0 bases from V and 10 bases from J, leaving 7 bases between. Looked up from germline, CDR1 is PRHDT and CDR2 is FYEKMQ (reference sequence). The CDR3 consists of 12 residues.

This chain links TRBV21-1 with TRBJ2-5; the DNA was not used to check the table's D call, TRBD2. TRBV21-1 is reported as a pseudogene. The CDR3 has 18 residues. CDR3 DNA sequence: TGTGCCAGCAGCAAAGCGGGGACTAGCGGGAGGGCCCGTGAGACCCAGTACTTC. It yields the protein CASSKAGTSGRARETQYF.

V and J are TRBV4-3 and TRBJ2-1; D is perhaps TRBD2 (5 bases). The V gene's germline CDR1 is LGHNA and CDR2 YSLEER. V lost 1 base and J lost 4, with 14 bases in between. The CDR3 is made up of 16 amino acids. CDR3 sequence reads: CASSQVGRAPYNEQFF. For the CDR3, the DNA is TGCGCCAGCAGCCAAGTCGGGCGGGCCCCATACAATGAGCAGTTCTTC.

The rearrangement joins TRBV29-1 to TRBJ2-3; 10 bases map to TRBD2. The germline V gene encodes CDR1 SQVTM and CDR2 ANQGSEA. CDR3 length: 15 amino acids. V trimming: 4 bases; J trimming: 4 bases; junction bases outside the gene matches: 8. The CDR3 DNA reads TGCAGCGTTGGTTTAGGACTAGCGGTTTCAGATACGCAGTATTTT. Translated, it gives CSVGLGLAVSDTQYF.

This chain connects TRBV10-3 to TRBJ2-5; TRBD1 or TRBD2 may be the D gene (5 bases each). The V and J ends lost 4 bases and 2 bases respectively, with 17 bases between them. The CDR3 runs to 16 residues. Germline loops: CDR1 ENHRY, CDR2 SYGVKD. In DNA, the CDR3 is TGTGCCATCAGTGGGGGGAAGACAGATAATCAAGAGACCCAGTACTTC. It codes for CAISGGKTDNQETQYF.

The rearrangement joins TRBV7-2 to TRBJ2-7, with D perhaps TRBD2 (5 bases). Trimming stripped 5 bases from V and 6 bases from J, with 8 bases between. The CDR3 covers 11 residues. Germline loops: CDR1 SGHTA, CDR2 FQGNSA. The CDR3 reads CASSPGGEQYF. The DNA of the CDR3 is TGTGCCAGCAGCCCAGGAGGCGAGCAGTACTTC.

The J gene is TRBJ2-4, the V gene TRBV9, with D possibly being TRBD1 or TRBD2 (5 bases each). The V end was cut by 0 bases, the J end by 5 bases, with 6 bases between. CDR1 is SGDLS and CDR2 is YYNGEE in the germline V gene. CDR3 length: 13 residues. The CDR3 protein is CASSVEGQNIQYF. CDR3 DNA sequence: TGTGCCAGCAGCGTAGAGGGACAAAACATTCAGTACTTC.

A single count supports this clone. The CDR3 DNA sequence: TGCAGCGTTGAACGGGGTGGGGACGAGCAGTACTTC. Translation: CSVERGGDEQYF. The chain joins TRBV29-1 to TRBJ2-7, with D possibly being TRBD2 (5 bases). The CDR3 runs 12 residues. Germline loops: CDR1 SQVTM, CDR2 ANQGSEA. Trimming cost V 2 bases and J 5 bases, with 10 bases left between them.

This chain uses TRBV30 with TRBJ2-1, with D hard to call. The germline V gene encodes CDR1 GTSNPN and CDR2 SVGIG (reference sequence). Trimming took off 0 bases at V and 10 bases at J, with 4 bases between the two ends. The CDR3 spans 10 residues. Written as DNA, the CDR3 is TGTGCCTGGAGTGTAGAGGAGCAGTTCTTC. Protein product: CAWSVEEQFF.

The sample holds a few counts of this clone. V usage is TRBV30 and J usage is TRBJ2-6; 7 nucleotides agree with TRBD1. Germline values: CDR1 GTSNPN, CDR2 SVGIG (reference sequence). The length of the CDR3 is 12 residues. Trimming removed 8 bases from V and 4 bases from J; junction bases left unmatched: 2. DNA for the CDR3: TGTGCCAGAGGGGGCGGGGCCAACGTCCTGACTTTC. Translated: CARGGGANVLTF.

On this clone: Germline is not matched at one junction end, which may reflect a read error. This chain connects TRBV30 to TRBJ1-2; the D gene is possibly TRBD1 (5 bases). The CDR3 is 13 residues long. Germline lookup yields CDR1 GTSNPN and CDR2 SVGIG (reference sequence). CDR3 protein: CAWSVGEASTSHF. DNA of the CDR3: TGTGCCTGGAGTGTAGGGGAAGCGAGTACGTCTCACTTC.

This clone was counted only a few times. The genes are TRBV29-1 and TRBJ2-3, with 7 positions matching TRBD2. This CDR3 is 12 amino acids long. The germline V gene has CDR1 SQVTM and CDR2 ANQGSEA. With 7 bases clipped from V and 4 bases from J, the junction kept 5 bases outside the gene matches. The CDR3 region is CSARSGADTQYF. The CDR3 DNA reads as TGCAGCGCGCGAAGCGGGGCAGATACGCAGTATTTT.

The chain carries TRBV30 and TRBJ2-1; 8 nucleotides line up with TRBD2. Trimming removed 0 bases from V and 4 bases from J; junction bases left unmatched: 5. CDR1 is GTSNPN and CDR2 is SVGIG in the germline V gene (reference sequence). CDR3 size: 15 residues. The CDR3 DNA sequence: TGTGCCTGGAGTGTAGCGGGGGCCTTTTACAATGAGCAGTTCTTC. It is translated as CAWSVAGAFYNEQFF. The full variable domain, its missing parts supplied by reference TRBV30 and TRBJ2-1, is SQTIHQWPATLVQPVGSPLSLECTVEGTSNPNLYWYRQAAGRGLQLLFYSVGIGQISSEVPQNLSASRPQDRQFILSSKKLLLSDSGFYLCAWSVAGAFYNEQFFGPGTRLTVL.

Details on this clone: Other DNA sequences from this sample encode an identical CDR3 as well. The rearrangement joins TRBV29-1 to TRBJ2-3; D could derive from TRBD1 or TRBD2 (5 bases each). Trimming left V 3 bases short and J 3 bases short, with 7 bases between. The germline V gene has CDR1 SQVTM and CDR2 ANQGSEA. This CDR3 is 12 amino acids long. The CDR3: CSVDGGTDTQYF. CDR3 in DNA: TGCAGCGTTGATGGGGGTACAGATACGCAGTATTTT.

The rearrangement uses TRBV25-1 and TRBJ2-3; D is uncertain. V lost 3 bases and J lost 5, with 9 bases in between. This CDR3 has 13 amino acids. The germline V gene has CDR1 MGHDK and CDR2 SYGVNS. CDR3 in amino acids: CASSDPLEDTQYF. In DNA form, the CDR3 reads TGTGCCAGCAGTGACCCCCTCGAAGATACGCAGTATTTT.

This chain connects TRBV29-1 to TRBJ2-4, with a weak D call TRBD2 (6 bases). CDR1 and CDR2 (germline): SQVTM, ANQGSEA. CDR3 length equals 15 residues. Trimming cost V 8 bases and J 4 bases, with 21 bases left between them. The CDR3 region has the DNA TGCAGCCCGGACCGGATGGGGGGATGGAAAAACATTCAGTACTTC. This codes for CSPDRMGGWKNIQYF. Supplemented by reference TRBV29-1 and TRBJ2-4, the full variable domain reads SAVISQKPSRDICQRGTSLTIQCQVDSQVTMMFWYRQQPGQSLTLIATANQGSEATYESGFVIDKFPISRPNLTFSTLTVSNMSPEDSSIYLCSPDRMGGWKNIQYFGAGTRLSVL.

This chain joins TRBV9 and TRBJ2-3; 9 nucleotides align to TRBD2. The CDR3 is made up of 15 amino acids. Germline V lookup: CDR1 SGDLS, CDR2 YYNGEE. With V trimmed by 6 bases and J by 1 base, 6 bases remained unmatched. The DNA of the CDR3 is TGTGCCAGCACCCCTAGCGGGGTACGCACAGATACGCAGTATTTT. The encoded protein is CASTPSGVRTDTQYF.

The genes are TRBV15 and TRBJ2-1; 12 nucleotides align to TRBD2. Germline assignment: CDR1 LNHNV and CDR2 YYDKDF (reference sequence). CDR3 length: 16 amino acids. The ends lost 1 base at V and 2 bases at J; junction bases unmatched: 0. Written as DNA, the CDR3 is TGTGCCACCAGCAGAGGACTAGCGGGAGCCTACAATGAGCAGTTCTTC. Its translation: CATSRGLAGAYNEQFF.

This clone was detected only a few times. This chain joins TRBV29-1 and TRBJ1-3; D gene unclear. The germline V gene has CDR1 SQVTM and CDR2 ANQGSEA. The CDR3 spans 13 residues. Trimming removed 6 bases from V and 4 bases from J, with 13 bases in between. The CDR3 DNA reads as TGCAGCGTCAGTAAATGGGTGGGAAACACCATATATTTT. This sequence encodes CSVSKWVGNTIYF.

The chain carries TRBV5-1 and TRBJ2-3, with D perhaps matching TRBD2 (5 bases). CDR1 and CDR2 from the germline V gene are SGHRS and YFSETQ. This CDR3 spans 16 amino acids. Trimming took 0 bases from V and 0 from J, leaving 11 bases between them. The CDR3 coding sequence is TGCGCCAGCAGCTTGGGCCAGACTACTAGCACAGATACGCAGTATTTT. It is translated as CASSLGQTTSTDTQYF.

This clone was observed a handful of times. CDR3 amino acids: CASSPRAQDTQYF. CDR3 in DNA: TGTGCCAGCAGCCCCCGGGCACAAGATACGCAGTATTTT. This chain links TRBV7-2 with TRBJ2-3; no clear D. This CDR3 has 13 residues. Germline V CDR1 and CDR2: SGHTA, FQGNSA. Trimming took off 5 bases at V and 5 bases at J, with 11 bases between the two ends.

As for this clone: Other DNA sequences in the sample encode the same CDR3. This rearrangement joins TRBV29-1 to TRBJ2-7; no firm D call. The CDR3 contains 11 residues. Germline V gene sequence: CDR1 SQVTM, CDR2 ANQGSEA. Trimming stripped 0 bases from V and 3 bases from J, with 3 bases between. The CDR3 loop reads CSVEDRYEQYF. The CDR3, as DNA: TGCAGCGTTGAAGATCGCTACGAGCAGTACTTC.

This clone occurred a few times. The chain combines TRBV30 with TRBJ2-7; D gene uncertain. Per germline, CDR1 GTSNPN and CDR2 SVGIG (reference sequence). The V gene lost 3 bases and the J gene lost 4 bases, with 7 bases spanning the gap. The CDR3 length is 11 residues. The CDR3 sequence: CAWSPGYEQYF. The CDR3 region has the DNA TGTGCCTGGAGCCCCGGTTACGAGCAGTACTTC.

This rearrangement joins TRBV29-1 to TRBJ2-7; 7 bases are a match to TRBD1. The CDR3 is made up of 13 amino acids. CDR1 SQVTM and CDR2 ANQGSEA come from the germline V gene. V gave up 8 bases and J gave up 1 base; unmatched junction bases: 8. The CDR3 here is CSFLGTVSYEQYF. The CDR3 DNA follows: TGCAGCTTCCTGGGGACAGTTTCCTACGAGCAGTACTTC.

J is TRBJ2-1 and V is TRBV14; 7 nucleotides agree with TRBD2. Germline V CDR1 and CDR2: SGHDN, FVKESK. The CDR3 consists of 16 residues. J lost 0 bases, V lost 1 base, and 3 bases had no gene match. The CDR3 region is CASSQGRGTSYNEQFF. CDR3 bases: TGTGCCAGCAGCCAAGGGCGGGGGACCTCCTACAATGAGCAGTTCTTC. Based on the CDR3 plus reference TRBV14 and TRBJ2-1, the full variable domain is EAGVTQFPSHSVIEKGQTVTLRCDPISGHDNLYWYRRVMGKEIKFLLHFVKESKQDESGMPNNRFLAERTGGTYSTLKVQPAELEDSGVYFCASSQGRGTSYNEQFFGPGTRLTVL.

In its sample, this clone was seen a few times. The chain combines TRBV30 with TRBJ2-6; no clear D. This CDR3 has 15 residues. The V end lost 2 bases, the J end lost 1 base, and 9 bases lay between the germline ends. The germline gives CDR1 GTSNPN, CDR2 SVGIG (reference sequence). The CDR3 bases are TGTGCCTGGAGTCTCCCGCTTTCTGGGGCCAACGTCCTGACTTTC. This codes for CAWSLPLSGANVLTF.